The present TCR beta chain was sequenced within a study of CD4 T cells in relation to SARS-CoV-2 and coronaviruses. Across the study: After roughly ten days of antigen culture, PBMC TCR beta CDR3s were sequenced. Negative control cultures got HIV-1 Nef peptides or no peptide.

CD4+ T cells from unexposed donors were obtained before the COVID-19 pandemic (2011-2018). After around nine days of culture, CD4+ T cells were isolated. Regarding this clone: Its specificity is not known.

This CDR3 region has 15 residues. V dropped 1 base and J dropped 0 bases, with 9 bases sitting between them. The germline V gene encodes CDR1 SGHTA and CDR2 FQGNSA. Overall study findings and caveats: The cross-reactivity analysis covered only spike protein, not other viral proteins.

Produced via immunoSEQ multiplex PCR; TCRdb's table is partial and in-frame only. The sample lists roughly 30,000 clones; about 70% were seen once. This clonotype was sampled from a human donor in good health. J is TRBJ2-5 and V is TRBV7-2; possibly TRBD2 for D (5 bases). The sequencing sample was made of CD4+ T cells from PBMCs, cultured in vitro. The CDR3 DNA reads as TGTGCCAGCAGCTTAGGTTTCGGGAACCAAGAGACCCAGTACTTC. Encoded protein: CASSLGFGNQETQYF.